The 20 T cell receptor beta chains below come from one sample, sequenced in a study of blood T cell repertoires in COVID-19. TCRdb keeps only in-frame clones here, not all; method: immunoSEQ multiplex PCR. This sample has around 220,000 clones; 88% occur once, and the top ten carry roughly 14%. The sequencing input was PBMCs or T cells enriched from blood (not recorded which). The receptors originated from a woman aged 45 to 65 with acute COVID-19.

The CDR3 is CASSRDRPSNQPQHF. The CDR3 DNA reads as TGTGCCAGCAGTCGGGACAGGCCTTCTAATCAGCCCCAGCATTTT. The chain has TRBV27 and TRBJ1-5; TRBD1 matches 8 bases. CDR1 is MNHEY, CDR2 SMNVEV, per germline (reference sequence). CDR3 length: 15 residues. After removal of 5 bases from V and 4 bases from J, the junction contained 7 bases not matched to a gene.

The rearrangement links TRBV5-1 to TRBJ2-2; D may be TRBD1 (5 bases). There are 16 residues in the CDR3. With 0 bases removed from V and 1 base from J, the gap between germline ends came to 10 bases. Germline V gene data show CDR1 as SGHRS and CDR2 as YFSETQ. CDR3 DNA sequence: TGCGCCAGCAGCTTGGGAGTCAGGGTGAACACCGGGGAGCTGTTTTTT. Translation gives CASSLGVRVNTGELFF.

The chain combines TRBV6-2 or TRBV6-3 with TRBJ2-7; 11 positions agree with TRBD2. The CDR3 totals 14 residues. Germline CDR1 is MNHEY and CDR2 is SVGEGT. V shed 2 bases and J 4 bases; nucleotides not matched to a gene: 1. Here the CDR3 DNA reads TGTGCCAGCAGTTACACTAGCGGGAGTTACGAGCAGTACTTC. The encoded protein is CASSYTSGSYEQYF.

The sample holds one count of this clone. This chain links TRBV12-3 or TRBV12-4 with TRBJ2-7; 7 nucleotides match TRBD2. The CDR3 runs 11 residues. V was pared by 3 bases and J by 7 bases, with 0 bases of the junction left unmatched. CDR3 sequence (DNA): TGTGCCAGCAGTTTGCGGGGGGAGCAGTACTTC. As protein: CASSLRGEQYF.

The rearrangement joins TRBV2 to TRBJ2-5, with 9 bases matching TRBD2. The CDR3 length is 13 residues. The germline V gene has CDR1 SNHLY and CDR2 FYNNEI. Trimming cost V 10 bases and J 1 base; bases outside gene matches: 4. DNA of the CDR3: TGTGCCACCCAGCGGGAGGCCCAAGAGACCCAGTACTTC. It translates to CATQREAQETQYF.

The chain couples TRBV5-5 to TRBJ2-7; D may be TRBD2 (5 bases). V was cut by 4 bases and J by 1 base, with 12 bases left in between. The germline gives CDR1 SGHKS, CDR2 YYEKEE (reference sequence). This CDR3 has 14 residues. The CDR3 DNA reads TGTGCCAGCAGCCGTCCCGGGGTGTCCTACGAGCAGTACTTC. Protein sequence: CASSRPGVSYEQYF.

CDR3 DNA: TGTGCCAGCAGCTTATCCAGGGGGCTAGGCAATTCACCCCTCCACTTT. It is translated as CASSLSRGLGNSPLHF. The genes are TRBV11-2 and TRBJ1-6; 8 bases agree with TRBD1. With V trimmed by 2 bases and J by 7 bases, 7 bases remained unmatched. Germline CDR1 SGHAT, CDR2 FQNNGV. The CDR3 runs 16 residues.

This chain links TRBV6-5 with TRBJ1-2, with TRBD1 identical over 9 bases. The CDR3 is 12 residues long. After removal of 11 bases from V and 4 bases from J, the junction contained 5 bases not matched to a gene. CDR1 is MNHEY and CDR2 is SVGAGI in the germline V gene. The CDR3 DNA follows: TGTGCCGCGGGGGACAGGGCCTATGGCTACACCTTC. Its translation: CAAGDRAYGYTF.

The chain is built from TRBV27 and TRBJ1-1; D is undetermined. The germline V gene encodes CDR1 MNHEY and CDR2 SMNVEV (reference sequence). The CDR3 sequence is 13 residues long. V was clipped by 2 bases and J by 3 bases, with 7 bases between them. CDR3 DNA: TGTGCCAGCAGTTTAAGTGGAGACACTGAAGCTTTCTTT. This gives the protein CASSLSGDTEAFF.

This chain connects TRBV6-5 to TRBJ2-3; D possibly corresponds to TRBD2 (5 bases). This CDR3 spans 13 amino acids. Trimming left V 5 bases short and J 4 bases short, with 10 bases between. From germline, CDR1 is MNHEY and CDR2 SVGAGI. The CDR3 reads CASSPARADTQYF. DNA of the CDR3: TGTGCCAGCAGTCCAGCGAGGGCAGATACGCAGTATTTT.

V usage is TRBV19 and J usage is TRBJ2-1; 7 positions agree with TRBD2. Germline V gives CDR1 LNHDA, CDR2 SQIVND (reference sequence). The CDR3 consists of 15 residues. V shed 7 bases, J shed 6 bases, and the junction held 12 bases outside the gene matches. CDR3 in amino acids: CASTGGTNYINEQFF. CDR3 sequence (DNA): TGTGCCAGTACCGGCGGGACTAACTACATCAATGAGCAGTTCTTC.

The chain recombines TRBV7-2 with TRBJ1-1; D remains unclear. The germline V gene encodes CDR1 SGHTA and CDR2 FQGNSA. CDR3 size: 13 residues. Deletions cut 3 bases from V and 1 base from J, with 6 bases between. Here the CDR3 DNA reads TGTGCCAGCAGCTTGAAACAGAACACTGAAGCTTTCTTT. Translated, it gives CASSLKQNTEAFF.

The rearrangement joins TRBV30 to TRBJ1-1; 7 bases match TRBD1. The V segment lost 0 bases and the J segment 0 bases; nucleotides outside the gene matches: 1. Germline V gene lookup returns CDR1 GTSNPN and CDR2 SVGIG (reference sequence). The CDR3 length is 14 residues. The CDR3 DNA is TGTGCCTGGAGTGTAGGACAGGTGAACACTGAAGCTTTCTTT. Amino acids: CAWSVGQVNTEAFF.

V gene TRBV3-1 (or the pseudogene TRBV3-2) combines with J gene TRBJ1-2; D is possibly TRBD1 (5 bases). The CDR3 consists of 14 residues. Trimming stripped 9 bases from V and 8 bases from J, with 22 bases between. The germline gives CDR1 LGHDT, CDR2 YNNKEL (reference sequence). CDR3 amino acids: CASTWGGRKRGYTF. CDR3 sequence (DNA): TGTGCCAGTACCTGGGGGGGACGGAAGCGGGGCTACACCTTC.

This clone was seen a few times. The chain carries TRBV5-4 and TRBJ1-1, with D possibly being TRBD1 (5 bases). The CDR3 is 13 amino acids. V shed 2 bases and J shed 0 bases, with 5 bases lying between them. CDR1 SGHNT and CDR2 YYREEE come from the germline V gene (reference sequence). CDR3 region: CASSLGVNTEAFF. CDR3 nucleotides: TGTGCCAGCAGCTTAGGGGTGAACACTGAAGCTTTCTTT.

The CDR3 nucleotides read TGCGCCAGCAGCCATTGGGACACTTCCTACGAGCAGTACTTC. Protein: CASSHWDTSYEQYF. The V and J genes are TRBV4-1 and TRBJ2-7, with D possibly matching TRBD1 (6 bases). The CDR3 runs 14 residues. Germline assignment: CDR1 MGHRA and CDR2 YSYEKL. Trimming removed 3 bases at V and 1 base at J, with 10 bases between.

CDR3 sequence reads: CASSLGQSYEQYF. As DNA, the CDR3 is TGCGCCAGCAGCTTGGGACAGTCCTACGAGCAGTACTTC. The chain carries TRBV5-1 and TRBJ2-7, with D perhaps TRBD1 (5 bases). V was shortened by 0 bases and J by 1 base, with 5 bases between the two germline ends. This CDR3 is built from 13 residues. Germline CDR1 is SGHRS and CDR2 is YFSETQ.

Only one count was recorded for this clone. The chain uses TRBV11-1 and TRBJ2-1, with TRBD2 identical over 7 bases. J gave up 4 bases and V 0 bases, and 9 bases lay outside the gene matches. Germline V lookup: CDR1 SGHAT, CDR2 FQDESV (reference sequence). The CDR3 consists of 17 residues. DNA of the CDR3: TGTGCCAGCAGCTTAGCGGGTCGGTCTAGCGGTTACAATGAGCAGTTCTTC. As protein: CASSLAGRSSGYNEQFF.

The V call is TRBV19, the J call TRBJ2-7; D perhaps matches TRBD1 (6 bases). There are 14 residues in the CDR3. The ends were cut back, 4 bases at V and 12 bases at J, with 22 bases in the middle. Germline CDR1 LNHDA, CDR2 SQIVND (reference sequence). CDR3 in DNA: TGTGCCAGTAGTAACCTTTCTCCCACCGACAGGTTGTACTTC. This encodes CASSNLSPTDRLYF.

A few counts support this clone. The CDR3 region is CASSVDPGNTIYF. The CDR3 DNA reads as TGTGCCAGCAGTGTAGATCCGGGAAACACCATATATTTT. J is TRBJ1-3 and V is TRBV12-3 or TRBV12-4; no clear D gene. This CDR3 region has 13 residues. Deletions cut 5 bases from V and 4 bases from J, with 9 bases between.